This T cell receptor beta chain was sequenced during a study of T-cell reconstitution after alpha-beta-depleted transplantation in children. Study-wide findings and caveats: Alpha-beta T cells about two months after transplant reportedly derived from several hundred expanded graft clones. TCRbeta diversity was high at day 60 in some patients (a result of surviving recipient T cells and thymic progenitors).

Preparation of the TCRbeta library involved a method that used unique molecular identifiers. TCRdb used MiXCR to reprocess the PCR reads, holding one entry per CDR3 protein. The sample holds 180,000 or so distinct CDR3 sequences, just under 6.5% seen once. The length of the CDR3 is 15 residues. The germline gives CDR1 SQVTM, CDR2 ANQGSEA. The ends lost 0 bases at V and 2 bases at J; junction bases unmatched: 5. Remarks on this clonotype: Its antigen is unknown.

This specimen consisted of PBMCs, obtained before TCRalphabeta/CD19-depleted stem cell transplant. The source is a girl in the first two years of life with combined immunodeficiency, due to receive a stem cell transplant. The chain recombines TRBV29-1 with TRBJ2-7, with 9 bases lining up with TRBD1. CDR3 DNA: TGCAGCGTTGAAGATCGACAGGGGGAAACCTACGAGCAGTACTTC. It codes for CSVEDRQGETYEQYF.